This record concerns one T cell receptor (beta chain) sequence. This specimen belongs to a study of blood T cell repertoires in COVID-19. At the level of the study: Donors in the United States, Italy and Spain gave samples during acute or convalescent COVID-19. Sources were T cells, B-cell-depleted T cells, or PBMCs; the material itself was cDNA or gDNA.

Authors' data handling: Reference gene primers were amplified, and this amplification served to estimate nucleated cell counts. The repertoire was sequenced with immunoSEQ multiplex PCR; TCRdb's copy has only in-frame clones and lacks some. The V and J calls and clone size were taken over from that table, and D and trimming were inferred from the DNA. Of 110,000 to 150,000 clones in the sample, 79% are singletons; the top ten hold around 3.3%. The V end was cut by 3 bases, the J end by 5 bases, with 11 bases between. The germline V gene has CDR1 SGHRS and CDR2 YFSETQ. The CDR3 consists of 13 residues.

The TCR comes from a man aged 55-75 years with acute or convalescent COVID-19. Sample: peripheral blood. V usage is TRBV5-1 and J usage is TRBJ1-1; D remains unclear. This chain's CDR3 is CASSSVRGTEAFF. In DNA, the CDR3 is TGCGCCAGCAGCTCTGTACGAGGGACTGAAGCTTTCTTT.